The 17 T cell receptor beta chains below were found in one sample sequenced in a study of cytomegalovirus exposure and HLA in healthy donors. Researchers ran the PCR with 60 Vbeta and 13 Jbeta primers. Sequencing was performed with immunoSEQ multiplex PCR; in TCRdb, only in-frame clones are kept and a portion is missing. The top ten clones hold approximately 2.4% of a sample with about 160,000 clones, about four fifths of them seen once. The source material was PBMCs. The receptors here all came from a male donor in good health and CMV-seronegative.

This chain connects TRBV6-4 to TRBJ2-7; the D gene is possibly TRBD1 (6 bases). CDR3 length: 13 amino acids. Trimming took off 8 bases at V and 6 bases at J, with 17 bases between the two ends. Germline CDR1 reads MRHNA; CDR2 reads SNTAGT. The CDR3 DNA reads as TGTGCCAGCGGGTTGCCGGGACATACCGAGCAGTACTTC. Protein product: CASGLPGHTEQYF.

The V and J genes are TRBV19 and TRBJ2-1; 11 nucleotides align to TRBD2. This CDR3 has 15 residues. V gave up 3 bases and J gave up 9 bases; unmatched junction bases: 7. Germline loops: CDR1 LNHDA, CDR2 SQIVND (reference sequence). As DNA, the CDR3 is TGTGCCAGTAGTATGCTACTAGCGGGAGCGGGTGAGCAGTTCTTC. It encodes CASSMLLAGAGEQFF.

The rearrangement links TRBV18 to TRBJ1-5; TRBD1 matches 7 bases. Per the germline V gene, CDR1 is KGHSH and CDR2 is LQKENI. The CDR3 loop spans 14 amino acids. The V segment lost 6 bases and the J segment 5 bases; nucleotides outside the gene matches: 7. Here the CDR3 reads CASSLGQTYQPQHF. The CDR3 DNA reads as TGTGCCAGCTCCCTGGGACAGACTTATCAGCCCCAGCATTTT.

This chain joins TRBV6-5 and TRBJ1-5, with D perhaps TRBD1 (6 bases). The CDR3 consists of 13 residues. In germline, CDR1 is MNHEY, CDR2 SVGAGI. V was pared by 5 bases and J by 7 bases, with 12 bases between. The CDR3 spells CASSAQGSQPQHF. The CDR3 DNA reads TGTGCCAGCAGTGCCCAGGGGAGCCAGCCCCAGCATTTT.

The chain has TRBV5-1 and TRBJ2-5; D is possibly TRBD2 (7 bases). The germline gives CDR1 SGHRS, CDR2 YFSETQ. V gave up 4 bases and J gave up 5 bases, with 18 bases separating them. This CDR3 is 15 amino acids long. The CDR3 protein is CASSPLGGPDETQYF. DNA for the CDR3: TGCGCCAGCAGCCCATTGGGGGGGCCGGACGAGACCCAGTACTTC.

The chain employs TRBV11-2 and TRBJ1-1, with TRBD1 matching over 9 bases. The CDR3 spans 14 residues. Looked up from germline, CDR1 is SGHAT and CDR2 is FQNNGV. V lost 3 bases and J lost 4; bases outside the gene matches: 3. The CDR3 DNA sequence: TGTGCCAGCAGCTTCACAGGGGGCACCACTGAAGCTTTCTTT. This gives the protein CASSFTGGTTEAFF.

This chain connects TRBV29-1 to TRBJ2-7; a weak D match, TRBD2 (6 bases). Germline CDR1 is SQVTM and CDR2 is ANQGSEA. V shed 6 bases and J shed 5 bases, with 20 bases lying between them. This CDR3 spans 14 amino acids. The CDR3 sequence: CSVVRSAGSDEQYF. The CDR3 coding sequence is TGCAGCGTGGTCCGATCTGCGGGATCCGACGAGCAGTACTTC.

This rearrangement joins TRBV30 to TRBJ1-6; tentatively, D is TRBD1 (5 bases). The CDR3 is made up of 14 amino acids. Trimming took 0 bases from V and 8 from J, leaving 11 bases between them. Germline loops: CDR1 GTSNPN, CDR2 SVGIG (reference sequence). The CDR3 spells CAWSVGGTDSPLHF. The CDR3 bases are TGTGCCTGGAGTGTAGGAGGGACGGATTCACCCCTCCACTTT.

The chain combines TRBV5-4 with TRBJ2-7; D gene ambiguous. The V end lost 0 bases, the J end lost 0 bases, and 7 bases lay between the germline ends. The CDR3 totals 14 residues. From germline, CDR1 is SGHNT and CDR2 YYREEE (reference sequence). The CDR3 spells CASSLASSSYEQYF. The DNA for the CDR3 is TGTGCCAGCAGCTTGGCCTCGAGCTCCTACGAGCAGTACTTC.

In its sample, this clone was seen once. The V and J genes are TRBV6-1 and TRBJ2-3; D is perhaps TRBD2 (6 bases). Trimming shortened V by 3 bases and J by 4 bases, and 14 bases separated the two germline ends. Germline V gene lookup returns CDR1 MNHNS and CDR2 SASEGT. The CDR3 consists of 15 residues. The CDR3 sequence is CASSENGGTADTQYF. The CDR3 nucleotides read TGTGCCAGCAGTGAGAATGGCGGGACGGCAGATACGCAGTATTTT.

The DNA of the CDR3 is TGTGCCAGCAGCTTAGGGGCTAGCGGGAGCCGGAATGAGCAGTTCTTC. This encodes CASSLGASGSRNEQFF. The chain employs TRBV7-6 and TRBJ2-1, with 10 bases aligning to TRBD2. The germline V gene encodes CDR1 SGHVS and CDR2 FNYEAQ. There are 16 residues in the CDR3. V was clipped by 1 base and J by 7 bases; unmatched bases: 7. Full variable domain (rest looked up from reference TRBV7-6 and TRBJ2-1): GAGVSQSPRYKVTKRGQDVALRCDPISGHVSLYWYRQALGQGPEFLTYFNYEAQQDKSGLPNDRFSAERPEGSISTLTIQRTEQRDSAMYRCASSLGASGSRNEQFFGPGTRLTVL.

This rearrangement joins TRBV4-3 to TRBJ2-5, with 12 bases that match TRBD1. The germline CDR1 and CDR2 sequences are LGHNA and YSLEER. The CDR3 spans 15 residues. Trimming at V came to 4 bases and at J to 5 bases, leaving 5 bases not matched to a gene. As DNA, the CDR3 is TGCGCCAGCAGCCCAGGGACAGGGGGCAAGGAGACCCAGTACTTC. Its protein product is CASSPGTGGKETQYF.

The V call is TRBV6-5, the J call TRBJ2-7, with 7 nucleotides matching TRBD2. The CDR3 length is 15 residues. With V trimmed by 0 bases and J by 4 bases, 6 bases remained unmatched. CDR1 is MNHEY and CDR2 is SVGAGI in the germline V gene. The CDR3 nucleotides are TGTGCCAGCAGTTACTCGACACTAGCGAGTTACGAGCAGTACTTC. It encodes CASSYSTLASYEQYF.

A single count supports this clone. The chain uses TRBV6-5 and TRBJ1-4; TRBD1 is a possible D gene (6 bases). V was clipped by 5 bases and J by 8 bases, with 12 bases between them. Per germline, CDR1 MNHEY and CDR2 SVGAGI. The CDR3 is 13 residues long. Here the CDR3 reads CASSERQGEKLFF. The CDR3 nucleotides are TGTGCCAGCAGTGAACGGCAGGGGGAAAAACTGTTTTTT.

This sequence joins TRBV18 and TRBJ1-3; TRBD1 agrees at 8 bases. J gave up 2 bases and V 3 bases, and 3 bases lay outside the gene matches. Germline-derived CDR1 and CDR2 are KGHSH and LQKENI. This CDR3 contains 15 residues. This chain's CDR3 is CASSPKTGAGNTIYF. The CDR3 nucleotides read TGTGCCAGCTCACCGAAGACAGGGGCTGGAAACACCATATATTTT.

The rearrangement joins TRBV7-3 to TRBJ2-1, with TRBD2 as a possible D gene (6 bases). Germline values: CDR1 SGHTA, CDR2 FQGTGA. CDR3 length: 14 amino acids. The ends were cut back, 5 bases at V and 7 bases at J, with 15 bases in the middle. The CDR3 here is CASSPTRGKNEQFF. DNA for the CDR3: TGTGCCAGCAGCCCAACCCGGGGGAAGAATGAGCAGTTCTTC.

In this sample, this clone turned up once. This rearrangement joins TRBV7-9 to TRBJ2-4, with D unresolved. The CDR3 spans 16 residues. Germline V lookup: CDR1 SEHNR, CDR2 FQNEAQ (reference sequence). With 8 bases removed from V and 0 bases from J, the gap between germline ends came to 17 bases. The CDR3 loop reads CASAIGQALAKNIQYF. CDR3 nucleotide sequence: TGTGCCAGCGCCATTGGGCAGGCACTAGCCAAAAACATTCAGTACTTC.